This T cell receptor (beta chain) was profiled in a study of CD8 T cells in ankylosing spondylitis. Overall study findings and caveats: There was a TCR beta motif, made of several highly homologous variants, that appeared characteristic of ankylosing spondylitis blood. Disease-linked clones were CD8+ and relatively rare in peripheral blood. Matched ankylosing spondylitis synovial fluid reportedly contained a significantly enriched population of disease-linked clones.

In the case of this clonotype: The antigen is not known.

The TCR beta libraries were generated through quantitative 5'-RACE incorporating molecular barcodes. Using its own MiXCR run on the 5' RACE reads, TCRdb lists one record per CDR3 protein. Here the sample spans 250,000 to 350,000 distinct CDR3 sequences, around 18% being singletons. The CDR3 covers 15 residues. V gave up 1 base and J gave up 4 bases, with 12 bases separating them. Looked up from germline, CDR1 is KGHSH and CDR2 is LQKENI. This rearrangement joins TRBV18 to TRBJ2-3; D not resolved. The sample was blood, either unsorted or a sorted T cell fraction (not recorded which). This clonotype originated in a male donor with ankylosing spondylitis or in good health (not recorded which). The chain's CDR3 is CASSPLTQRADTQYF. The CDR3 nucleotides are TGTGCCAGCTCACCACTTACCCAGCGAGCAGATACGCAGTATTTT.